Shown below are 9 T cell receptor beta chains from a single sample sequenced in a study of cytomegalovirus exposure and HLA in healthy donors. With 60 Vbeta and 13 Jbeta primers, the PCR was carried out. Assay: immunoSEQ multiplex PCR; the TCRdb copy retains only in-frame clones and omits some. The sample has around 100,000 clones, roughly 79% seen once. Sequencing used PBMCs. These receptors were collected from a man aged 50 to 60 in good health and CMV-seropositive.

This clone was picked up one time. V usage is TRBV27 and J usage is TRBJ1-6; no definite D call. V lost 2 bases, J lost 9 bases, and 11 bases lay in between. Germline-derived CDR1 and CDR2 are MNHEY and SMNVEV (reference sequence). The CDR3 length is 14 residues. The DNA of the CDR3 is TGTGCCAGCAGTTTAACCGCCGCGCCTTCACCCCTCCACTTT. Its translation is CASSLTAAPSPLHF.

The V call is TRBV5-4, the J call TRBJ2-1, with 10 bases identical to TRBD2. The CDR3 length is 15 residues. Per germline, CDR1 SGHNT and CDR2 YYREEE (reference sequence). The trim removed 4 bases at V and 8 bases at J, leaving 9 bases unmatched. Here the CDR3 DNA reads TGTGCCAGCAGCCCCGGACTAGCGGCCTCGGATGAGCAGTTCTTC. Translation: CASSPGLAASDEQFF.

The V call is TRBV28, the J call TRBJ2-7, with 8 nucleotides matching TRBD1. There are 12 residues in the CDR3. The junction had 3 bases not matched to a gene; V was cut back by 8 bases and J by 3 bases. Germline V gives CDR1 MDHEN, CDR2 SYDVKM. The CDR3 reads CASCRGHYEQYF. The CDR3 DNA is TGTGCCAGCTGCAGGGGGCACTACGAGCAGTACTTC.

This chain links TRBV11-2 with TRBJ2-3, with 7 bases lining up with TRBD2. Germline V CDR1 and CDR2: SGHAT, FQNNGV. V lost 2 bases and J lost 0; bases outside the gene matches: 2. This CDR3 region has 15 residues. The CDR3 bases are TGTGCCAGCAGCTTACGCGGGAGTAGCACAGATACGCAGTATTTT. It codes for CASSLRGSSTDTQYF.

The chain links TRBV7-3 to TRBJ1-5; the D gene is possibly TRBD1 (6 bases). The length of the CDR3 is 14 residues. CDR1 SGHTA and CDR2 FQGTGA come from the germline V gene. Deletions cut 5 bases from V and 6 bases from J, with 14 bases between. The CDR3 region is CASSKGGDGQPQHF. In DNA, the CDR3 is TGTGCCAGCAGCAAAGGGGGGGATGGTCAGCCCCAGCATTTT.

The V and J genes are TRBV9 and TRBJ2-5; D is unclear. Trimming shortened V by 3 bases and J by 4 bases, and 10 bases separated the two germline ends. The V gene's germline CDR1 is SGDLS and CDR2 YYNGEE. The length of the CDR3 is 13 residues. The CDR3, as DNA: TGTGCCAGCAGCGGAAACCACAGAGAGACCCAGTACTTC. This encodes CASSGNHRETQYF.

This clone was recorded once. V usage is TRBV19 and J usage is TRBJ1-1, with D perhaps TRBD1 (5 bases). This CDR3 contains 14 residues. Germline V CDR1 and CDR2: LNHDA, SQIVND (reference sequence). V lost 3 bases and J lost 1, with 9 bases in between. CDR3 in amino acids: CASSITGSNTEAFF. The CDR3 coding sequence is TGTGCCAGTAGTATCACAGGATCGAACACTGAAGCTTTCTTT.

The CDR3 sequence is CASSLKTSGGYNEQFF. Written as DNA, the CDR3 is TGTGCCAGCAGCTTAAAGACTAGCGGGGGATACAATGAGCAGTTCTTC. V and J are TRBV7-2 and TRBJ2-1, with 12 bases lining up with TRBD2. The CDR3 is 16 amino acids. The germline CDR1 and CDR2 sequences are SGHTA and FQGNSA. After removal of 2 bases from V and 4 bases from J, the junction contained 3 bases not matched to a gene.

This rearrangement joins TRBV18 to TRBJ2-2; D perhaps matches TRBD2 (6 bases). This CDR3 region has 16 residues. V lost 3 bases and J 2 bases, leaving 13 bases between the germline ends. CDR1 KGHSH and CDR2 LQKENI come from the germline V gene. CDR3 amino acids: CASSPPPGANTGELFF. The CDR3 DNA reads TGTGCCAGCTCACCCCCCCCGGGAGCAAACACCGGGGAGCTGTTTTTT.